These T cell receptor beta chains were read from a single sample in a study of T cells in Graves' hyperthyroidism and ophthalmopathy. TCRdb called the multiplex PCR reads again in MiXCR, with one record for every CDR3 protein. The sample gives approximately 690,000 distinct CDR3 sequences, around 20% of which show up once; 30% to 40% is in the top ten. Sequencing was done on a sample of blood. The source is a man aged 25 to 40 with Graves' ophthalmopathy. CDR3s include the opening cysteine and the closing phenylalanine or tryptophan. Each record gives: CDR3 DNA, CDR3 protein, J gene, V gene, D gene, clone size. A D gene is named only where the DNA matches it firmly. A row's size may be missing; if present it is once, few, many or a size class.

TGTGCCAGCAGTGTCAACCTCGGGAGAGGAGGAAAACTGTTTTTT CASSVNLGRGGKLFF TRBJ1-4 TRBV28 . .
TGTGCCAGCAGCTTTCAAAGCTACGAGCAGTACTTC CASSFQSYEQYF TRBJ2-7 TRBV7-2 . many
TGTGCCAGCAGTTACTCGACTAGCGAGAACACCGGGGAGCTGTTTTTT CASSYSTSENTGELFF TRBJ2-2 TRBV6-6 TRBD2 few
TGTGCCAGCAGCCCGCACACAGTCGGAAAGCTGTTTTTT CASSPHTVGKLFF TRBJ2-2 TRBV12-3/TRBV12-4 . .
TGTGCCAGCAGCTTGGTGGGAGCTGGGGGATCAGATACGCAGTATTTT CASSLVGAGGSDTQYF TRBJ2-3 TRBV5-4 . few
TGTGCCAGCAGCCTTTTTAGCGGCATTCACTCCTACGAGCAGTACTTC CASSLFSGIHSYEQYF TRBJ2-7 TRBV3-1 . few
TGTGCCAGCAGTTTCATCTTGTTCGGTGGCTCTGGGGCCAACGTCCTGACTTTC CASSFILFGGSGANVLTF TRBJ2-6 TRBV28 . .
TGTGCCAGTAGTATCTGGGCGGACACTGAAGCTTTCTTT CASSIWADTEAFF TRBJ1-1 TRBV19 . few
TGTGCCATCAGTGGTGTCTCTCCGGGACAGGGCTCCTACGAGCAGTACTTC CAISGVSPGQGSYEQYF TRBJ2-7 TRBV10-3 TRBD1 .
TGCAGTGCTAGAACGGGCAGGGGGTCCTACGAGCAGTACTTC CSARTGRGSYEQYF TRBJ2-7 TRBV20-1 TRBD1 few
TGCAGTGCTAGAGGACGGCCTGGAAACACCATATATTTT CSARGRPGNTIYF TRBJ1-3 TRBV20-1 . few
TGTGCCAGCAGCGTAGTGGTGGACCTGAACACTGAAGCTTTCTTT CASSVVVDLNTEAFF TRBJ1-1 TRBV9 . few